This record covers a single T cell receptor (beta chain). This record comes from a study of CD8 T cells in Susac syndrome. The CDR3 has 14 amino acids. V was pared by 5 bases and J by 8 bases, with 8 bases of the junction left unmatched. Germline CDR1 and CDR2: SEHNR and FQNEAQ (reference sequence). When the RNA was reverse transcribed, random hexamers were used with an input of about 0.5 to 1 ug. TCR beta CDR3 was amplified by immunoSEQ multiplex PCR. This amplification extended across 54 Vbeta and 13 Jbeta segments. Via MiXCR, TCRdb re-called the immunoSEQ multiplex PCR reads, giving one row per CDR3 protein. Of some 300,000 distinct CDR3 sequences listed, approximately 91% were seen once; the top ten hold around 0.18%.

Sequenced sample: CD8+ T cells from PBMCs. This TCR derives from a human donor with multiple sclerosis. The chain links TRBV7-9 to TRBJ1-1; TRBD1 matches at 10 bases. Here the CDR3 reads CASSEDRGDLEAFF. DNA of the CDR3: TGTGCCAGCAGCGAGGACAGGGGGGACCTGGAAGCTTTCTTT.